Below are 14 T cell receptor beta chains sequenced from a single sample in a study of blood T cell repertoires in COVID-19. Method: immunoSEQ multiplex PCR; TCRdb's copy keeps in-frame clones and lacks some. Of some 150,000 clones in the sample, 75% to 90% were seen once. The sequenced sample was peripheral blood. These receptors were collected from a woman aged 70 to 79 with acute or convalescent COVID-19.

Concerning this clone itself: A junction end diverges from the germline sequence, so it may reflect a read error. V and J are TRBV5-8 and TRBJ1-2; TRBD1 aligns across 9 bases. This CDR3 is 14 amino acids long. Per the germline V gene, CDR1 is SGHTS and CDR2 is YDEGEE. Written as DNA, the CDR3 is TGTGCCAGCAGCTTGGTCCGAGGACAGGGGTTACTACGCTTC. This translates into CASSLVRGQGLLRF.

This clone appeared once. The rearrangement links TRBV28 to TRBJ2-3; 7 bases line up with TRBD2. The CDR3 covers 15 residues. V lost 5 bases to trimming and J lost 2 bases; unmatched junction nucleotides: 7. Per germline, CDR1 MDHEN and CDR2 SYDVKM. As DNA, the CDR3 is TGTGCCAGCAGTACTCGAGCGGGGCTCACAGATACGCAGTATTTT. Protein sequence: CASSTRAGLTDTQYF.

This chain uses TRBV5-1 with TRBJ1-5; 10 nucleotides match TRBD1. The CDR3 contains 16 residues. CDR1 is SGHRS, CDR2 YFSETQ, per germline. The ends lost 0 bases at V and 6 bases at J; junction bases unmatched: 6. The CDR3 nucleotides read TGCGCCAGCAGCTTGGACGGTGGACAGGGGGGTCAGCCCCAGCATTTT. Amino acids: CASSLDGGQGGQPQHF.

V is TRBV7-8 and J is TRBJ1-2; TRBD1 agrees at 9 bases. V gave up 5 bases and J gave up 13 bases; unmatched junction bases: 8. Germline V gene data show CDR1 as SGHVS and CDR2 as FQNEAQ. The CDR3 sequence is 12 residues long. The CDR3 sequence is CASSRQGGSGTF. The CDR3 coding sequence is TGTGCCAGCAGCCGACAGGGGGGTTCGGGCACCTTC.

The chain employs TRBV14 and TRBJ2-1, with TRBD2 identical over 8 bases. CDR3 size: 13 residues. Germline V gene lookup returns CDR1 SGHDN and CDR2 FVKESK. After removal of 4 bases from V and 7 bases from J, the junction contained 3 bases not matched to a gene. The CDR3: CASSPGGLNEQFF. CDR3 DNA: TGTGCCAGCAGCCCGGGGGGGCTGAATGAGCAGTTCTTC.

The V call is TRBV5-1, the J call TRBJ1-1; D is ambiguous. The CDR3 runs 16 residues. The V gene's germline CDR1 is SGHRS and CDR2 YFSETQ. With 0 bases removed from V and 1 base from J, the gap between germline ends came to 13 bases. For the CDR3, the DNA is TGCGCCAGCAGCTTGGGATCTAACCGTGCGAACACTGAAGCTTTCTTT. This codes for CASSLGSNRANTEAFF.

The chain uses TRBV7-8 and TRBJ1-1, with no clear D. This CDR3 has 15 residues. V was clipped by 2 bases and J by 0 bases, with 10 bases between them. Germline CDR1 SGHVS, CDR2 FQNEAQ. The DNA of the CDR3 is TGTGCCAGCAGCTTAAGAGATTCTCTGAACACTGAAGCTTTCTTT. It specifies CASSLRDSLNTEAFF. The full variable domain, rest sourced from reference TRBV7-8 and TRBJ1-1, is GAGVSQSPRYKVAKRGQDVALRCDPISGHVSLFWYQQALGQGPEFLTYFQNEAQLDKSGLPSDRFFAERPEGSVSTLKIQRTQQEDSAVYLCASSLRDSLNTEAFFGQGTRLTVV.

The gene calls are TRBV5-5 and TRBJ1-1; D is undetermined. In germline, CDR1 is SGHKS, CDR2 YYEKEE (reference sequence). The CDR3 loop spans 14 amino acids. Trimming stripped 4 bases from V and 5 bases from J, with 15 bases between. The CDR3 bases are TGTGCCAGCAGCCGGGCTCCGCCGGGGACTGAAGCTTTCTTT. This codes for CASSRAPPGTEAFF.

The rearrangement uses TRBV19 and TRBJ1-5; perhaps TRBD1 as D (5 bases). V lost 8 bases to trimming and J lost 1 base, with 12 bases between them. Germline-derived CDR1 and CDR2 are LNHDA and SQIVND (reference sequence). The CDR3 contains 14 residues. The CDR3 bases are TGTGCCAGTGGGGGGGTAGGCAGCAATCAGCCCCAGCATTTT. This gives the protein CASGGVGSNQPQHF. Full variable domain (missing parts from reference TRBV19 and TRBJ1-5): DGGITQSPKYLFRKEGQNVTLSCEQNLNHDAMYWYRQDPGQGLRLIYYSQIVNDFQKGDIAEGYSVSREKKESFPLTVTSAQKNPTAFYLCASGGVGSNQPQHFGDGTRLSIL.

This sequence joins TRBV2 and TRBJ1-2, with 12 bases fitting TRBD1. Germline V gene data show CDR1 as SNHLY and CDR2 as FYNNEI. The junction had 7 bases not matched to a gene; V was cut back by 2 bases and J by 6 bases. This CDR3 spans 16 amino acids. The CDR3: CASSENSGQGADGYTF. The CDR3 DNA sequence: TGTGCCAGCAGTGAAAATTCGGGACAGGGGGCGGATGGCTACACCTTC.

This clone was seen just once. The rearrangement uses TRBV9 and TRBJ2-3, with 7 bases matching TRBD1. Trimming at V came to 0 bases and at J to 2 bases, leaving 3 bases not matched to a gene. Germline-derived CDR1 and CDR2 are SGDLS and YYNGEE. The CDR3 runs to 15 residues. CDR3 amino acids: CASSVVGTDTDTQYF. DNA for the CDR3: TGTGCCAGCAGCGTAGTTGGGACAGACACAGATACGCAGTATTTT.

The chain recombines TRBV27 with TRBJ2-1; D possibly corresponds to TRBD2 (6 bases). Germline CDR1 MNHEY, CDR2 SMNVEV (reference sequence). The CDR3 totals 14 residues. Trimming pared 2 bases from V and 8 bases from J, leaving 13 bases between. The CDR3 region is CASSLGGDGDEQFF. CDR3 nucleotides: TGTGCCAGCAGTTTAGGAGGGGATGGAGATGAGCAGTTCTTC.

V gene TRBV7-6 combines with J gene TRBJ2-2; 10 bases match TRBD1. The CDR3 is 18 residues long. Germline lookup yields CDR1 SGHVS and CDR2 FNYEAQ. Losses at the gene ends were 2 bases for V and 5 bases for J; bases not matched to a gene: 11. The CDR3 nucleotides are TGTGCCAGCAGCTTACGGAGACCGATGGGACAGGGGACCGGGGAGCTGTTTTTT. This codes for CASSLRRPMGQGTGELFF.

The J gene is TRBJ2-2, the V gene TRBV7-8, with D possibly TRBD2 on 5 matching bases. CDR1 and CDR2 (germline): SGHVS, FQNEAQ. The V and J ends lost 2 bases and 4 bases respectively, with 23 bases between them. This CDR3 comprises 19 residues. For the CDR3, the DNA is TGTGCCAGCAGCTTACTTCCCTGGACGATGCTGGCGGGCACCGGGGAGCTGTTTTTT. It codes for CASSLLPWTMLAGTGELFF. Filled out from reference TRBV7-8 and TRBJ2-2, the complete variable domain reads GAGVSQSPRYKVAKRGQDVALRCDPISGHVSLFWYQQALGQGPEFLTYFQNEAQLDKSGLPSDRFFAERPEGSVSTLKIQRTQQEDSAVYLCASSLLPWTMLAGTGELFFGEGSRLTVL.